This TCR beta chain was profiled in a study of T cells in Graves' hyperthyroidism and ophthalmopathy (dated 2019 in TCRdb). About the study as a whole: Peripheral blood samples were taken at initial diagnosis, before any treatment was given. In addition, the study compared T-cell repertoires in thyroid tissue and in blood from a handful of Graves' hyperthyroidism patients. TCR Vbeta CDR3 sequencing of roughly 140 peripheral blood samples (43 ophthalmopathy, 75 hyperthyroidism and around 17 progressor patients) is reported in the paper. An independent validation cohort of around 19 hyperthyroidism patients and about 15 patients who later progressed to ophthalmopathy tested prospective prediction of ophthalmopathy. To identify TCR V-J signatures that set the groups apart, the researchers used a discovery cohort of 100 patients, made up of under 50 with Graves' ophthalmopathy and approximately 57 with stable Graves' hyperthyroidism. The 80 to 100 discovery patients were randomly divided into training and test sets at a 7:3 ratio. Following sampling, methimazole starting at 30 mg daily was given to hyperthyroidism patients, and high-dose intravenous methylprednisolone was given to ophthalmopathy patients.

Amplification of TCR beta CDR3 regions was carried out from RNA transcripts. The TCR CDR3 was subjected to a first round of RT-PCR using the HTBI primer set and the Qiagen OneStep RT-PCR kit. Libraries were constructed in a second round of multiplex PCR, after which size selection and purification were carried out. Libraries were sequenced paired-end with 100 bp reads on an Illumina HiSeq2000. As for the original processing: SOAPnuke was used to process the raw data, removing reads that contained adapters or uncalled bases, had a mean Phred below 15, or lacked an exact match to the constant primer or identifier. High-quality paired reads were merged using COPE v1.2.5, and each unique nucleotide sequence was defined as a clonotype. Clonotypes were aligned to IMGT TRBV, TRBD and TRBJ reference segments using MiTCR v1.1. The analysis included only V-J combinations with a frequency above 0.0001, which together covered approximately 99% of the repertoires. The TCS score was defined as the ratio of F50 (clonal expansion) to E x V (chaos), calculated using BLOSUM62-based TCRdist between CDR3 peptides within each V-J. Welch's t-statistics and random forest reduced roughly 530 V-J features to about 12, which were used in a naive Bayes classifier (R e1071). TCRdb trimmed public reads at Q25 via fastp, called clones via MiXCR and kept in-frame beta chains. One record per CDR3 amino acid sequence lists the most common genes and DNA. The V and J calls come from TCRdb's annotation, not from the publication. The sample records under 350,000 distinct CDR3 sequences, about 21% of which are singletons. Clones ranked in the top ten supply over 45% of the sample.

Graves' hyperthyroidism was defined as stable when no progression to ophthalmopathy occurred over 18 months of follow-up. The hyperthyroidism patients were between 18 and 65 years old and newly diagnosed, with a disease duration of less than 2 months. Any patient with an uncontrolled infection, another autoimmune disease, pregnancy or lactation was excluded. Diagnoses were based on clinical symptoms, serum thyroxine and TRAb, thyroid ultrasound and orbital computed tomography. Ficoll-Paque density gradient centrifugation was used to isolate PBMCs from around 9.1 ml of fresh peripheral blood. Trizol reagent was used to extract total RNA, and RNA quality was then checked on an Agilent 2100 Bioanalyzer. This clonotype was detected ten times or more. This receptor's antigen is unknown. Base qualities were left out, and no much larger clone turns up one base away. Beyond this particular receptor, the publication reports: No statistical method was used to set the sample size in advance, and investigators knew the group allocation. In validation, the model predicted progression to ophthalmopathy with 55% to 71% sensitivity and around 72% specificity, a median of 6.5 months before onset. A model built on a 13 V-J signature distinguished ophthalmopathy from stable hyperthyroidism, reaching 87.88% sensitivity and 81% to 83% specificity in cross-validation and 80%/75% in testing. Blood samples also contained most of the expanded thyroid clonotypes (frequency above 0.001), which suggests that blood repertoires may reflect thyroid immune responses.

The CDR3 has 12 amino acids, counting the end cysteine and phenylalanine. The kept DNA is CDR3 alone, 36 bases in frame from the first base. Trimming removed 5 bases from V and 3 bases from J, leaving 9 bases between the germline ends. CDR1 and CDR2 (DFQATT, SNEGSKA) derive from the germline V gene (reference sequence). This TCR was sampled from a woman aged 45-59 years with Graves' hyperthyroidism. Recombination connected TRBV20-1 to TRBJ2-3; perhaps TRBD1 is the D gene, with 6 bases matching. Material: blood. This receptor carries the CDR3 CSAGTTTDTQYF. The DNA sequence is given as TGCAGTGCTGGGACAACGACAGATACGCAGTATTTT.